The clone carrying this TCR beta chain came up once. The germline V gene encodes CDR1 SGHDN and CDR2 FVKESK. The CDR3 length is 16 residues. V lost 4 bases and J lost 0; bases outside the gene matches: 4. Assay: immunoSEQ multiplex PCR; the TCRdb copy retains only in-frame clones and omits some. In the table there are about 480,000 clones, approximately 87% of which are singletons. The data derive from a study of blood T cell repertoires in COVID-19. Overall study: Acute and convalescent COVID-19 specimens originated in the United States, Italy and Spain.

Enrollees, about 18 to 89 years old, lived in about two dozen US areas. Cohort placement rested on clinical history that participants reported themselves. Sequencing used PBMCs or T cells enriched from blood (not recorded which). The chain carries TRBV14 and TRBJ2-1; TRBD2 matches at 9 bases. The clonotype comes from a woman in her forties who had recovered from COVID-19. CDR3 sequence (DNA): TGTGCCAGCAGCCCCCTTAGCGGGAGCTCCTACAATGAGCAGTTCTTC. This translates into CASSPLSGSSYNEQFF.